This T cell receptor beta chain is drawn from a study of T-cell reconstitution after alpha-beta-depleted transplantation in children. It was with unique molecular identifiers that the TCRbeta library was prepared. From the PCR reads, TCRdb called clonotypes with MiXCR, one entry per CDR3 protein. This table holds about 230,000 distinct CDR3 sequences, approximately 10% found once. The CDR3 extends over 14 amino acids. V gave up 0 bases and J gave up 4 bases, with 10 bases separating them. CDR1 is SGHRS, CDR2 YFSETQ, per germline. This clonotype occurred many times. The clonotype comes from a child less than two years old with acute myeloid leukemia, due to receive a stem cell transplant. The sample was PBMCs, taken before TCRalphabeta/CD19-depleted stem cell transplant. The chain has TRBV5-1 and TRBJ1-2; D call uncertain. CDR3: CASSLASGGYGYTF. DNA for the CDR3: TGCGCCAGCAGCTTGGCTTCGGGTGGCTATGGCTACACCTTC.